In this sample, the clone carrying this T cell receptor beta chain turned up many times. Its cognate antigen is unknown. The data are from a study of response to subunit inactivated influenza vaccine. CDR3 length: 19 amino acids. From germline, CDR1 is SGHAT and CDR2 FQNNGV. V was shortened by 5 bases and J by 0 bases, with 23 bases between the two germline ends. Study-wide findings and caveats: Only a handful of new T cells, the authors suggested, are recruited with each seasonal influenza vaccination.

TCRdb reanalysed the RT-PCR reads using MiXCR and keeps one entry per CDR3 protein. The sample yields a few hundred thousand distinct CDR3 sequences, 12% to 15% seen once. The sequence derives from a man aged 50-59 years who received an inactivated influenza vaccine. The starting material was PBMCs from blood, obtained approximately 12 days after vaccination. V gene TRBV11-2 combines with J gene TRBJ2-1; no clear D gene. The CDR3 spells CASSATYTLKQSSYNEQFF. CDR3 bases: TGTGCCAGCAGCGCTACGTATACCCTAAAACAGAGCTCCTACAATGAGCAGTTCTTC.